At least ten counts were recorded for the clone carrying this T cell receptor beta chain. Antigen: not known. TCR alpha and beta CDR3 regions were amplified from RNA using iRepertoire nested multiplex PCR. Via MiXCR, TCRdb re-called the multiplex PCR reads, giving one row per CDR3 protein. The table records around 90,000 distinct CDR3 sequences, 35% to 45% of them present only once. CDR3 length: 13 amino acids. V lost 11 bases and J lost 1, with 14 bases in between. CDR1 and CDR2 (germline): SNHLY, FYNNEI. The data derive from a study of glioma-infiltrating T cells. Study-wide findings and caveats: Tissue and blood shared very few CDR3 sequences.

The chain employs TRBV2 and TRBJ2-5, with D perhaps TRBD1 (6 bases). The sequenced sample was glioma tissue, nonneoplastic brain tissue, or PBMCs (not recorded which). This TCR was recovered from a human donor with low-grade glioma or glioblastoma, undergoing nonglioma brain surgery, or in good health (not recorded which). The CDR3 DNA reads as TGTGCCGCACCTCTGGGGGCCCAAGAGACCCAGTACTTC. Protein: CAAPLGAQETQYF.